This TCR beta chain was recovered during a study of blood T cell repertoires in COVID-19. Across the study: Both acute and convalescent COVID-19 samples were obtained from the United States, Italy and Spain.

Per the authors' pipeline: Reference gene primer amplification gave estimated nucleated cell counts. Profiling relied on immunoSEQ multiplex PCR, and the TCRdb table lists in-frame clones only, not all of them. V and J calls plus clone size are reproduced from that table; the DNA served to infer D and trimming. The sample includes about 190,000 clones, around four fifths seen only once; the top ten take roughly 20%. Deletions cut 6 bases from V and 1 base from J, with 9 bases between. CDR1 is SNHLY and CDR2 is FYNNEI in the germline V gene. The CDR3 covers 14 residues. This clonotype originated in a human donor in a cohort sampled during active COVID-19. The J gene is TRBJ2-2, the V gene TRBV2; unclear D gene. The specimen sequenced was peripheral blood. The CDR3 DNA is TGTGCCAGCAGCCCGACTGTGAACACCGGGGAGCTGTTTTTT. This sequence encodes CASSPTVNTGELFF.